A selection of T cell receptor beta chains follows, all from one sample in a study of blood T cell repertoires in COVID-19. Measured with immunoSEQ multiplex PCR; TCRdb has only the in-frame clones, and not every one. The table records 250,000 to 300,000 clones, around nine tenths of them present only once. The sequenced sample was PBMCs or T cells enriched from blood (not recorded which). The receptors were gathered from a woman aged 25 to 39 who had recovered from COVID-19. Both conserved end residues are part of each CDR3. Fields, in order: clone size, J gene, V gene, D gene, CDR3 DNA, CDR3 protein. A D gene is named only where the DNA matches it firmly. The size of a clone is reported for some rows only, either as once, few or many, or as a class for expanded clones.

NA	TRBJ2-7	TRBV11-3	NA	TGTGCCAGCAGCTTAGGCGAGGACAACGAGCAGTACTTC	CASSLGEDNEQYF
NA	TRBJ1-6	TRBV4-2	TRBD1	TGTGCCAGCAGCCAAGATCCCCTTGACAGGGTGGATTCACCCCTCCACTTT	CASSQDPLDRVDSPLHF
NA	TRBJ1-3	TRBV7-9	NA	TGTGCCAGCAGCTTAGCGGAGGCCAGCTACTCTGGAAACACCATATATTTT	CASSLAEASYSGNTIYF
NA	TRBJ2-7	TRBV18	NA	TGTGCCAGCTCACTCGACTACTCCTACGAGCAGTACTTC	CASSLDYSYEQYF
NA	TRBJ2-5	TRBV5-1	NA	TGCGCCAGCAGCTTGACAGGGAAGGGAGAGACCCAGTACTTC	CASSLTGKGETQYF
NA	TRBJ1-5	TRBV30	NA	TGTGCCTGGTCCTCTACGGGGGGCGGTCAGCCCCAGCATTTT	CAWSSTGGGQPQHF
NA	TRBJ2-1	TRBV7-9	NA	TGTGCCAGCAGCCCCCCCGGAGGTCTTTACAATGAGCAGTTCTTC	CASSPPGGLYNEQFF
NA	TRBJ2-5	TRBV5-1	NA	TGCGCCAGCAGCCAACAAACAGGGACAGAGACCCAGTACTTC	CASSQQTGTETQYF
once	TRBJ2-7	TRBV24-1	TRBD2	TGTGCCACCAGTGATTCGAGCGGGAGGATCCACGAGCAGTACTTC	CATSDSSGRIHEQYF
NA	TRBJ2-7	TRBV10-3	TRBD2	TGTGCCATCAGTGTCACACGGGAGGGCCACGGTGAGCAGTACTTC	CAISVTREGHGEQYF
NA	TRBJ1-2	TRBV10-3	TRBD1	TGTGCCATCAGTGAGTCTCAAATAATGGACAGGGACCGCGTCTACACCTTC	CAISESQIMDRDRVYTF
NA	TRBJ1-3	TRBV4-1	NA	TGCGCCAGCAGCGAAGGGTTAGCGGCTGGAGGAAACACCATATATTTT	CASSEGLAAGGNTIYF